These T cell receptor beta chains were read from a single sample in a study of synovial regulatory T cells in juvenile arthritis. TCRdb's copy holds only in-frame clones and misses some; the assay was immunoSEQ multiplex PCR. In total, the table holds approximately 9,300 clones. Source material: Treg cells from blood. These receptors all stem from a donor aged 2-30 years with juvenile idiopathic arthritis. Each CDR3 is given with its conserved first and last residue. Size values are once, few and many counts, or a class for expanded clones, and some rows have none.

v_gene	j_gene	abundance	CDR3aa
TRBV29-1	TRBJ1-2	-	CSVVAPQGTAHYGYTF
TRBV11-2	TRBJ2-7	-	CASSLDRAYEQYF
TRBV19	TRBJ1-5	-	CASYDRISNQPQHF
TRBV5-5	TRBJ1-2	-	CASSLGQNYGYTF
TRBV6-6	TRBJ2-7	-	CASSYPGLGEQYF
TRBV5-5	TRBJ1-1	-	CASRPWTGLFTEAFF
TRBV20-1	TRBJ2-5	-	CSASVPATQYF
TRBV5-1	TRBJ2-6	-	CASSLTYRAGANVLTF
TRBV15	TRBJ2-5	-	CATSGGARETQYF
TRBV6-6	TRBJ1-5	medium-sized	CASSYRVSQPQHF
TRBV18	TRBJ2-1	-	CASSPSQGAHSEQFF
TRBV7-9	TRBJ1-1	-	CASSSRPGQGGTEAFF
TRBV29-1	TRBJ2-5	-	CSVGTAEETQYF
TRBV7-2	TRBJ2-3	-	CASSPGLVTDTQYF
TRBV6-5	TRBJ2-1	-	CASSYVGTSGTEQFF
TRBV5-1	TRBJ2-5	-	CASRTSGGAYETQYF
TRBV19	TRBJ2-5	-	CASSRHHSQETQYF
TRBV5-1	TRBJ2-3	-	CASSLEGGLYADTQYF
TRBV5-1	TRBJ2-1	-	CASSERGDSYNEQFF
TRBV28	TRBJ2-3	-	CASSSDRDFTDTQYF
TRBV19	TRBJ1-1	-	CASSIRRQGSVTEAFF
TRBV6-5	TRBJ1-1	-	CASRKYTEAFF
TRBV11-2	TRBJ2-1	-	CASTKVGLAGQFF
TRBV11-2	TRBJ2-1	-	CASSRPEAGGLSSYNEQFF
TRBV19	TRBJ1-3	-	CASSILGRGSGNTIYF
TRBV30	TRBJ1-2	-	CAGTGTGIDYTF
TRBV30	TRBJ2-5	-	CAWSGAGMGETQYF
TRBV28	TRBJ1-1	-	CASSLLHRGTAFF
TRBV4-1	TRBJ1-2	-	CASSQDPGGVYGYTF
TRBV2	TRBJ2-4	-	CASSTEGENIQYF
TRBV7-8	TRBJ2-1	-	CASSLGVDEQFF
TRBV5-1	TRBJ2-4	-	CASSPSLAKNIQYF
TRBV11-2	TRBJ2-5	-	CASSLAGASGTQYF
TRBV23-1	TRBJ2-7	-	CASTQGGGRSYEQYF
TRBV6-6	TRBJ1-1	-	CASSYRTGAFF
TRBV6-5	TRBJ2-3	-	CASSPGAGTDTQYF
TRBV6-6	TRBJ1-4	-	CASRTTGAFANEKLFF
TRBV5-4	TRBJ2-1	-	CASSFSGITYNEQFF
TRBV7-3	TRBJ2-7	-	CASRSTRGSHEQYF